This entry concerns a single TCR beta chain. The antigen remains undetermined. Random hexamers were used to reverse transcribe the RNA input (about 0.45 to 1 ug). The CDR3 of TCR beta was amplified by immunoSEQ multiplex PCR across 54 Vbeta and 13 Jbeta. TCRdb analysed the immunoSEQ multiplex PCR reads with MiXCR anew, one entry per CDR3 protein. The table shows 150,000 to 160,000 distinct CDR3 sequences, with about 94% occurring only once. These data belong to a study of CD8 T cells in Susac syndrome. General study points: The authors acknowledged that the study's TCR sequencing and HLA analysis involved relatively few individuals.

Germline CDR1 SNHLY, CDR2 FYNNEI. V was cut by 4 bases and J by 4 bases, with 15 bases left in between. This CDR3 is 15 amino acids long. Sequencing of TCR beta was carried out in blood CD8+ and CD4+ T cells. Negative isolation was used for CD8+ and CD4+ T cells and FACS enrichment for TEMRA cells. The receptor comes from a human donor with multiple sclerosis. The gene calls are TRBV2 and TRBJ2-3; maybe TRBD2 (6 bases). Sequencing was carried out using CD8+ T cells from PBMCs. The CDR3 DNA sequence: TGTGCCAGCAGTGGGGGGACTTCTGCCTCAGATACGCAGTATTTT. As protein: CASSGGTSASDTQYF.